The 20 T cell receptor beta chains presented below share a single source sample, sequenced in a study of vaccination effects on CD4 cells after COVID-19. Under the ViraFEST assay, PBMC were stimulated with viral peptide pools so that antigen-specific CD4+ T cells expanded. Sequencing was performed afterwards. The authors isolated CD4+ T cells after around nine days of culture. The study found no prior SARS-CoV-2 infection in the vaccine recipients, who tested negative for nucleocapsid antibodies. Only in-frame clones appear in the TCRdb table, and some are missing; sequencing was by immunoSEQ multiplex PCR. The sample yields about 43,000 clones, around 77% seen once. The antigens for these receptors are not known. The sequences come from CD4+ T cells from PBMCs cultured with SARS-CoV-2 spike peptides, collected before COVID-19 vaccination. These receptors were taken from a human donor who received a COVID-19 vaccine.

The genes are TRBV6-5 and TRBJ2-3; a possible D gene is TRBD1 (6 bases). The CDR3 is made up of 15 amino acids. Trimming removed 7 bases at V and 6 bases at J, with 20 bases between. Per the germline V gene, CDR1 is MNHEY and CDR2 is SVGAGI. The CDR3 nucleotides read TGTGCCAGCAAAGGCCGGGACACGCTCCCCGATACGCAGTATTTT. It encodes CASKGRDTLPDTQYF.

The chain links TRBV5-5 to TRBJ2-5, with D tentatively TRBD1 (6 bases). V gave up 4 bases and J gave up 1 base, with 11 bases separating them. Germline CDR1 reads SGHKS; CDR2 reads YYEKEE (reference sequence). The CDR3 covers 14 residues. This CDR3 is CASSNRTVQETQYF. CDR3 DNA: TGTGCCAGCAGCAACCGGACAGTCCAAGAGACCCAGTACTTC.

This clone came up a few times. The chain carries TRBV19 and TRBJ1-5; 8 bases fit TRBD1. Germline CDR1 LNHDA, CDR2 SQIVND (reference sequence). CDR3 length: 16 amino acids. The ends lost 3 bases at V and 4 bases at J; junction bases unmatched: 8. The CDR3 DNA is TGTGCCAGTAGTATGGATGACAGGGGAAGTAATCAGCCCCAGCATTTT. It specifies CASSMDDRGSNQPQHF.

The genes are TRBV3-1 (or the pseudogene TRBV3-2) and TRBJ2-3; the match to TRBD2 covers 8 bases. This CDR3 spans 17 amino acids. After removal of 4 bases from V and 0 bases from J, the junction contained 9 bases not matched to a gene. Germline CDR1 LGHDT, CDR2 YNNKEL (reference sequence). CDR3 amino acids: CASSLSGGESSTDTQYF. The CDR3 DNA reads TGTGCCAGCAGCCTAAGCGGGGGAGAATCTAGCACAGATACGCAGTATTTT.

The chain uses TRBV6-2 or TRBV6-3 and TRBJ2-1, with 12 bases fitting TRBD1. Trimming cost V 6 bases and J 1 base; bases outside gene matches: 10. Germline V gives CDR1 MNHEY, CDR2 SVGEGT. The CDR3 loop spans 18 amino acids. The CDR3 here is CASSEGQGAPKSYNEQFF. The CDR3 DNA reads TGTGCCAGCAGCGAGGGACAGGGGGCGCCTAAATCCTACAATGAGCAGTTCTTC.

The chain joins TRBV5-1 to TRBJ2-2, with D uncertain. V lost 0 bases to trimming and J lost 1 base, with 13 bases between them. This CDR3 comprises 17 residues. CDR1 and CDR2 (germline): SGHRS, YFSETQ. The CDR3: CASSLVVLSGNTGELFF. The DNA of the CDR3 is TGCGCCAGCAGCTTGGTTGTTTTGTCAGGGAACACCGGGGAGCTGTTTTTT.

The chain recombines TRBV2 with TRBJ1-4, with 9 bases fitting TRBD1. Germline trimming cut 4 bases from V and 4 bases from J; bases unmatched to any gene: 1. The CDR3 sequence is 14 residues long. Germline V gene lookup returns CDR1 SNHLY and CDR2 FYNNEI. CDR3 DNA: TGTGCCAGCAGTGTGGACAGGGGTAATGAAAAACTGTTTTTT. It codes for CASSVDRGNEKLFF. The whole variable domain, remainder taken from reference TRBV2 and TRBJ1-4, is EPEVTQTPSHQVTQMGQEVILRCVPISNHLYFYWYRQILGQKVEFLVSFYNNEISEKSEIFDDQFSVERPDGSNFTLKIRSTKLEDSAMYFCASSVDRGNEKLFFGSGTQLSVL.

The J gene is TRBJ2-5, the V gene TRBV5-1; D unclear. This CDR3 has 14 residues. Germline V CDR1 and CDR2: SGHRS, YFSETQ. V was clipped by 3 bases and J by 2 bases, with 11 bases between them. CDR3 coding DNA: TGCGCCAGCAGCTCGAGACCCTCACAAGAGACCCAGTACTTC. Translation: CASSSRPSQETQYF.

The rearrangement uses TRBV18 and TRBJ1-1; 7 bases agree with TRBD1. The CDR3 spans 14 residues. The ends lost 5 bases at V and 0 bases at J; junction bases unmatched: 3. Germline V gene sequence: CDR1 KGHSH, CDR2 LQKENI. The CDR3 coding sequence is TGTGCCAGCTCAAGGGACAGAGTGAACACTGAAGCTTTCTTT. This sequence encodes CASSRDRVNTEAFF.

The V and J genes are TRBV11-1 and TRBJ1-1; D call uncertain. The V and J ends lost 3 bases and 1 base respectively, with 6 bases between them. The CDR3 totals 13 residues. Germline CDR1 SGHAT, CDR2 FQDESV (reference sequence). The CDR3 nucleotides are TGTGCCAGCAGCTTTAATGCGAACACTGAAGCTTTCTTT. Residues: CASSFNANTEAFF.

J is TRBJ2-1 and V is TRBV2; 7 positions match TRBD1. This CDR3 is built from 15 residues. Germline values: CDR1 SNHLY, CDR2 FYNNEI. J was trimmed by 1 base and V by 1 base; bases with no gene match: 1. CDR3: CASSEGRGSYNEQFF. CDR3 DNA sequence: TGTGCCAGCAGTGAAGGCAGGGGGTCCTACAATGAGCAGTTCTTC. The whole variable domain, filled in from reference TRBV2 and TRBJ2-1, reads EPEVTQTPSHQVTQMGQEVILRCVPISNHLYFYWYRQILGQKVEFLVSFYNNEISEKSEIFDDQFSVERPDGSNFTLKIRSTKLEDSAMYFCASSEGRGSYNEQFFGPGTRLTVL.

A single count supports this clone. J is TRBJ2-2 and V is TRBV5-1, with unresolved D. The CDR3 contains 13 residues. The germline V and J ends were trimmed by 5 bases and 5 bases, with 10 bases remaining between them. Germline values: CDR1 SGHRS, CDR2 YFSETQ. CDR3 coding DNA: TGCGCCAGCAGTGATCAGTGGACCGGGGAGCTGTTTTTT. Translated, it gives CASSDQWTGELFF.

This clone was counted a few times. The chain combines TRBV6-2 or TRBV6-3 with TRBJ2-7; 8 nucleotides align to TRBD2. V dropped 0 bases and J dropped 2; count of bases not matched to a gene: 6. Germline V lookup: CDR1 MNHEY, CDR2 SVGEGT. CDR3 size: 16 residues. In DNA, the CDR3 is TGTGCCAGCAGTTACTCGAGCGGGGGTTCCCCCTACGAGCAGTACGTC. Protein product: CASSYSSGGSPYEQYV.

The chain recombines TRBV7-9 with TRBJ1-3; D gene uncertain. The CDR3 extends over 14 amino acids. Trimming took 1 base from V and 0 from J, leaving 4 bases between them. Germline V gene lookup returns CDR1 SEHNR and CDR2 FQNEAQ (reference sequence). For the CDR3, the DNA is TGTGCCAGCAGCTTAGTTGTCTCTGGAAACACCATATATTTT. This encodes CASSLVVSGNTIYF.

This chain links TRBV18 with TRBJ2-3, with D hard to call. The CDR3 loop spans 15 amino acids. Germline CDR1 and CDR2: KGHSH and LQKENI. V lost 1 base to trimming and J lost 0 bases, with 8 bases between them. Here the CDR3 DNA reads TGTGCCAGCTCACCACTGGCAGGAAGCACAGATACGCAGTATTTT. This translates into CASSPLAGSTDTQYF.

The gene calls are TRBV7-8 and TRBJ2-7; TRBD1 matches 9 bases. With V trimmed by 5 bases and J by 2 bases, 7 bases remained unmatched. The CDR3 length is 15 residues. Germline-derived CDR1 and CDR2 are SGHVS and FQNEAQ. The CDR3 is CASSVNRGQTYEQYV. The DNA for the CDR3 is TGTGCCAGCAGCGTCAACAGGGGGCAGACCTACGAGCAGTACGTC.

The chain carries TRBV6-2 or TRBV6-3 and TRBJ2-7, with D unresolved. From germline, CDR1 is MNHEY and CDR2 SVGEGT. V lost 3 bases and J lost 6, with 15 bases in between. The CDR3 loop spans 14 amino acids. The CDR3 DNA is TGTGCCAGCAGTTATACCGGACCCCTAGGCGAGCAGTACGTC. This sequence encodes CASSYTGPLGEQYV.

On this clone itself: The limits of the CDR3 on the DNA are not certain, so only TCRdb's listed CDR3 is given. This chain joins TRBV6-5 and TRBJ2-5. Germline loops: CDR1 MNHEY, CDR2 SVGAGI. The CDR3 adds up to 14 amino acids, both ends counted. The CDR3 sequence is CASSSGGIQETQYF.

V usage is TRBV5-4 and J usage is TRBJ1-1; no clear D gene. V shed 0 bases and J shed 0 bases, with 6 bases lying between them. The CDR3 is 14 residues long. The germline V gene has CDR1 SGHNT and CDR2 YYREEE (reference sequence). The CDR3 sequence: CASSLDSLNTEAFF. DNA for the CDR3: TGTGCCAGCAGCTTGGACAGCCTGAACACTGAAGCTTTCTTT.

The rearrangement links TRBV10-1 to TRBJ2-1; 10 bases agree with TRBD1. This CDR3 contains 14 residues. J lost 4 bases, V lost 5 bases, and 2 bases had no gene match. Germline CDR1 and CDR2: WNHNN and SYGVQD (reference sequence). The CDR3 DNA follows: TGCGCCAGCAGTAAGGACAGGGGGTACAATGAGCAGTTCTTC. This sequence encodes CASSKDRGYNEQFF.